The next 30 T cell receptor beta chains were all read from a single sample in a study of blood T cell repertoires in COVID-19. The protocol was immunoSEQ multiplex PCR, while the TCRdb copy is restricted to in-frame clones and leaves out a portion. The sample holds roughly 250,000 clones, approximately 91% seen once. The sequencing sample was made of PBMCs or T cells enriched from blood (not recorded which). The source of these receptors is a human donor in a cohort exposed to, infected with or recovered from COVID-19 (not recorded which). The donor label of this sample is uncertain.

The V call is TRBV18, the J call TRBJ2-1; 8 bases fit TRBD2. CDR1 and CDR2 from the germline V gene are KGHSH and LQKENI. CDR3 length: 14 residues. After removal of 5 bases from V and 7 bases from J, the junction contained 7 bases not matched to a gene. The CDR3 DNA reads as TGTGCCAGCTCATTCGGGGGGGCCGGTAATGAGCAGTTCTTC. Translated, it gives CASSFGGAGNEQFF.

The V gene is TRBV30, the J gene TRBJ1-2; D uncertain. CDR3 length: 11 amino acids. V was cut by 8 bases and J by 3 bases, with 10 bases left in between. Germline CDR1 reads GTSNPN; CDR2 reads SVGIG (reference sequence). The CDR3 DNA reads TGTGCCGGCCCGGGTCACTATGGCTACACCTTC. Translated: CAGPGHYGYTF.

This chain connects TRBV5-1 to TRBJ1-1, with D tentatively TRBD1 (5 bases). The germline V gene encodes CDR1 SGHRS and CDR2 YFSETQ. V was pared by 0 bases and J by 6 bases, with 15 bases between. This CDR3 spans 15 amino acids. DNA for the CDR3: TGCGCCAGCAGCTTGGAAGGAAGTAAAGGGGCTGAAGCTTTCTTT. Translation gives CASSLEGSKGAEAFF.

The chain recombines TRBV28 with TRBJ1-5, with 8 bases matching TRBD1. V lost 7 bases to trimming and J lost 2 bases; unmatched junction nucleotides: 1. The CDR3 contains 13 residues. Germline CDR1 reads MDHEN; CDR2 reads SYDVKM. In DNA form, the CDR3 reads TGTGCCAGCAAGGACAGGGGCAATCAGCCCCAGCATTTT. Its translation: CASKDRGNQPQHF.

The chain links TRBV6-2 or TRBV6-3 to TRBJ2-3; 7 bases match TRBD1. CDR1 MNHEY and CDR2 SVGEGT come from the germline V gene. Germline trimming cut 6 bases from V and 3 bases from J; bases unmatched to any gene: 12. The CDR3 loop spans 16 amino acids. The chain's CDR3 is CASSSFKGARTDTQYF. For the CDR3, the DNA is TGTGCCAGCAGCTCCTTTAAGGGGGCGAGGACAGATACGCAGTATTTT.

This chain connects TRBV19 to TRBJ2-1, with TRBD2 matching 13 bases. This CDR3 region has 18 residues. V lost 3 bases, J lost 8 bases, and 13 bases stayed unmatched. Germline-derived CDR1 and CDR2 are LNHDA and SQIVND (reference sequence). CDR3 sequence (DNA): TGTGCCAGTAGTATGACAGGGACTAGCGGGGTGAGATTCGATGAGCAGTTCTTC. Translation: CASSMTGTSGVRFDEQFF.

The J gene is TRBJ2-2, the V gene TRBV5-4; D remains unclear. Trimming removed 4 bases at V and 2 bases at J, with 12 bases between. Looked up from germline, CDR1 is SGHNT and CDR2 is YYREEE (reference sequence). There are 15 residues in the CDR3. CDR3 coding DNA: TGTGCCAGCAGCCCGGAGCCCATAAACACCGGGGAGCTGTTTTTT. Its protein product is CASSPEPINTGELFF.

V usage is TRBV9 and J usage is TRBJ2-1; weak D call: TRBD1 (6 bases). Between the trimmed V and J ends, which lost 3 bases and 2 bases, there was a span of 12 bases. There are 15 residues in the CDR3. Germline assignment: CDR1 SGDLS and CDR2 YYNGEE. The CDR3 spells CASSAYRVTYNEQFF. In nucleotides, the CDR3 is TGTGCCAGCAGCGCCTACAGGGTAACCTACAATGAGCAGTTCTTC.

The chain couples TRBV20-1 to TRBJ1-4; D unresolved. Germline CDR1 DFQATT, CDR2 SNEGSKA (reference sequence). V was clipped by 4 bases and J by 8 bases, with 5 bases between them. The CDR3 extends over 10 amino acids. DNA of the CDR3: TGCAGTGCTAATAAAGAAAAACTGTTTTTT. Translating it yields CSANKEKLFF.

The J gene is TRBJ1-2, the V gene TRBV9, with D possibly TRBD1 on 6 matching bases. V gave up 3 bases and J gave up 9 bases, with 18 bases separating them. Germline V gene lookup returns CDR1 SGDLS and CDR2 YYNGEE. This CDR3 has 14 amino acids. This chain's CDR3 is CASSAEPTQGRYTF. CDR3 DNA: TGTGCCAGCAGCGCCGAGCCCACACAGGGCCGCTACACCTTC.

The V gene is TRBV5-1, the J gene TRBJ2-1, with 12 bases fitting TRBD2. V shed 7 bases, J shed 7 bases, and the junction held 12 bases outside the gene matches. Per germline, CDR1 SGHRS and CDR2 YFSETQ. CDR3 size: 16 residues. The DNA of the CDR3 is TGCGCCAGCGCCCCCCCTAGCGGGGGGGCTAAGAATGAGCAGTTCTTC. Protein: CASAPPSGGAKNEQFF.

The chain employs TRBV18 and TRBJ1-6, with TRBD1 matching over 10 bases. V was pared by 4 bases and J by 7 bases, with 4 bases of the junction left unmatched. Germline V gene data show CDR1 as KGHSH and CDR2 as LQKENI. The CDR3 is made up of 15 amino acids. The CDR3 reads CASSLEGQGNSPLHF. The CDR3 DNA sequence: TGTGCCAGCTCACTCGAGGGACAGGGGAATTCACCCCTCCACTTT.

The CDR3 nucleotides read TGTGCCAGCAGCTCCCCCCGTGGTAGAGAGACCCAGTACTTC. Amino acids: CASSSPRGRETQYF. J is TRBJ2-5 and V is TRBV11-1; no reliable D call. CDR1 and CDR2 (germline): SGHAT, FQDESV (reference sequence). The CDR3 sequence is 14 residues long. V lost 4 bases and J 4 bases, leaving 13 bases between the germline ends.

The V and J genes are TRBV9 and TRBJ2-3, with D possibly matching TRBD1 (6 bases). This CDR3 has 14 amino acids. V was cut by 3 bases and J by 4 bases, with 12 bases left in between. The germline V gene has CDR1 SGDLS and CDR2 YYNGEE. CDR3 nucleotide sequence: TGTGCCAGCAGCGCGTCATCAGGGGCAGATACGCAGTATTTT. Amino acid sequence: CASSASSGADTQYF.

The gene calls are TRBV5-1 and TRBJ1-1; D not certain. The germline V gene has CDR1 SGHRS and CDR2 YFSETQ. V dropped 0 bases and J dropped 10 bases, with 10 bases sitting between them. The length of the CDR3 is 12 residues. CDR3 coding DNA: TGCGCCAGCAGCTTGGTAGCGGGTCTAGCTTTCTTT. As protein: CASSLVAGLAFF. The full variable domain, with the rest looked up from reference TRBV5-1 and TRBJ1-1, is KAGVTQTPRYLIKTRGQQVTLSCSPISGHRSVSWYQQTPGQGLQFLFEYFSETQRNKGNFPGRFSGRQFSNSRSEMNVSTLELGDSALYLCASSLVAGLAFFGQGTRLTVV.

V and J are TRBV7-7 and TRBJ2-5; 8 bases agree with TRBD2. V shed 5 bases, J shed 2 bases, and the junction held 10 bases outside the gene matches. Germline values: CDR1 SSHAT, CDR2 FNYEAQ (reference sequence). The CDR3 runs 16 residues. CDR3 sequence (DNA): TGTGCCAGCAGCACGACTAGCGTTGTAGGGCAAGAGACCCAGTACTTC. Its translation: CASSTTSVVGQETQYF.

The rearrangement joins TRBV7-2 to TRBJ2-7; TRBD2 agrees at 12 bases. CDR1 is SGHTA, CDR2 FQGNSA, per germline. The CDR3 spans 15 residues. J was trimmed by 4 bases and V by 2 bases; bases with no gene match: 3. The CDR3 sequence: CASSLRTSGVYEQYF. Here the CDR3 DNA reads TGTGCCAGCAGCTTAAGGACTAGCGGGGTATACGAGCAGTACTTC.

This chain connects TRBV10-1 to TRBJ2-7; 14 nucleotides match TRBD2. Per germline, CDR1 WNHNN and CDR2 SYGVQD (reference sequence). The CDR3 contains 22 residues. The junction had 23 bases not matched to a gene; V was cut back by 7 bases and J by 0 bases. Here the CDR3 DNA reads TGCGCCAGCATCCCCTCCACCCTCGCGGGACTAGCGGGGGCCGAGAGCTCCTACGAGCAGTACTTC. It encodes CASIPSTLAGLAGAESSYEQYF.

This rearrangement joins TRBV5-1 to TRBJ2-7; 9 nucleotides match TRBD1. V shed 4 bases, J shed 8 bases, and the junction held 7 bases outside the gene matches. Per germline, CDR1 SGHRS and CDR2 YFSETQ. The CDR3 consists of 13 residues. CDR3 in amino acids: CASSDPGQGQQYF. The DNA for the CDR3 is TGCGCCAGCAGCGACCCGGGACAGGGACAGCAGTACTTC.

This chain links TRBV19 with TRBJ2-7, with 8 positions matching TRBD1. The CDR3 contains 14 residues. Per germline, CDR1 LNHDA and CDR2 SQIVND (reference sequence). The V segment lost 4 bases and the J segment 5 bases; nucleotides outside the gene matches: 7. CDR3 protein: CASSTGGSGNEQYF. The CDR3 DNA is TGTGCCAGTAGTACAGGGGGCAGCGGAAACGAGCAGTACTTC.

CDR3 loop: CASSLSGGRADTQYF. The CDR3 DNA reads as TGTGCCAGCAGTTTATCAGGAGGGAGGGCAGATACGCAGTATTTT. V gene TRBV27 combines with J gene TRBJ2-3; 7 bases agree with TRBD2. With V trimmed by 0 bases and J by 4 bases, 4 bases remained unmatched. Germline V gene sequence: CDR1 MNHEY, CDR2 SMNVEV (reference sequence). The CDR3 totals 15 residues.

This clone has only one observation. The chain employs TRBV7-9 and TRBJ2-5, with 8 bases aligning to TRBD2. The V segment lost 5 bases and the J segment 5 bases; nucleotides outside the gene matches: 10. Germline CDR1 is SEHNR and CDR2 is FQNEAQ (reference sequence). The CDR3 sequence is 15 residues long. The CDR3, as DNA: TGTGCCAGCAGCCAAAGGATTAGCGGGGAGGAGACCCAGTACTTC. Protein sequence: CASSQRISGEETQYF.

The CDR3 DNA sequence: TGTGCCAGCAGCCTCCCTAGTAGCGGGGGGGCCACGACGCAGTATTTT. It codes for CASSLPSSGGATTQYF. This rearrangement joins TRBV7-9 to TRBJ2-3; 11 nucleotides align to TRBD2. This CDR3 contains 16 residues. Germline V lookup: CDR1 SEHNR, CDR2 FQNEAQ (reference sequence). Losses at the gene ends were 5 bases for V and 9 bases for J; bases not matched to a gene: 13.

The rearrangement uses TRBV10-3 and TRBJ1-4; 8 nucleotides agree with TRBD1. V was pared by 5 bases and J by 6 bases, with 5 bases of the junction left unmatched. The CDR3 has 14 residues. The germline V gene encodes CDR1 ENHRY and CDR2 SYGVKD. The chain's CDR3 is CAISPVGQDEKLFF. As DNA, the CDR3 is TGTGCCATCAGTCCGGTGGGACAGGATGAAAAACTGTTTTTT.

The rearrangement links TRBV2 to TRBJ1-2; D remains unclear. CDR3 length equals 11 residues. Germline loops: CDR1 SNHLY, CDR2 FYNNEI. The V end lost 6 bases, the J end lost 7 bases, and 9 bases lay between the germline ends. The CDR3 sequence is CASRAAAGYTF. Written as DNA, the CDR3 is TGTGCCAGCAGGGCAGCGGCTGGCTACACCTTC.

The J gene is TRBJ2-3, the V gene TRBV4-3, with 14 positions matching TRBD2. The V gene end was trimmed by 4 bases and the J gene end by 1 base; junction bases not matched to a gene: 4. This CDR3 region has 17 residues. Germline assignment: CDR1 LGHNA and CDR2 YSLEER. As DNA, the CDR3 is TGCGCCAGCAGCCCTAGGGGACTAGCGGGGGGCACAGATACGCAGTATTTT. Its protein product is CASSPRGLAGGTDTQYF.

The rearrangement uses TRBV12-3 or TRBV12-4 and TRBJ2-7; TRBD1 might be the D (6 bases). CDR3 length equals 13 residues. V was clipped by 4 bases and J by 7 bases, with 14 bases between them. CDR3 in amino acids: CASSSYRDGEQYF. The DNA for the CDR3 is TGTGCCAGCAGTTCTTACAGGGACGGGGAGCAGTACTTC.

The gene calls are TRBV4-3 and TRBJ1-4, with D unresolved. V was clipped by 1 base and J by 8 bases, with 14 bases between them. This CDR3 is 15 amino acids long. Germline CDR1 reads LGHNA; CDR2 reads YSLEER. CDR3 protein: CASSQVAEPGEKLFF. For the CDR3, the DNA is TGCGCCAGCAGCCAAGTGGCAGAACCGGGAGAAAAACTGTTTTTT.

V is TRBV10-3 and J is TRBJ1-5; no firm D call. The CDR3 sequence is 16 residues long. V gave up 0 bases and J gave up 2 bases, with 11 bases separating them. The germline V gene has CDR1 ENHRY and CDR2 SYGVKD. Written as DNA, the CDR3 is TGTGCCATCAGTGAGTCCCTCGACACGCGCAATCAGCCCCAGCATTTT. It yields the protein CAISESLDTRNQPQHF.

This chain uses TRBV11-1 with TRBJ1-1, with 7 bases fitting TRBD1. Germline V gene data show CDR1 as SGHAT and CDR2 as FQDESV (reference sequence). This CDR3 has 15 residues. V was pared by 3 bases and J by 0 bases, with 4 bases of the junction left unmatched. This CDR3 is CASSFRGAMNTEAFF. The CDR3 DNA follows: TGTGCCAGCAGCTTCAGGGGGGCCATGAACACTGAAGCTTTCTTT.